The 4 T cell receptor beta chains in this list originate from one sample, sequenced in a study of shared clonotypes between healthy human individuals. Sequenced by immunoSEQ multiplex PCR; TCRdb stores in-frame clones only, minus some. The top ten clones hold approximately 2% of a sample with approximately 720,000 clones, more than 70% of them seen once. The sequencing sample was made of memory CD4+ T cells sorted from blood. As for subset: CD45RA-negative fraction. Receptors were obtained from a woman aged 25 to 39 in good health.

This clone is a singleton in its sample. V usage is TRBV30 and J usage is TRBJ2-2, with TRBD2 identical over 9 bases. The CDR3 has 13 residues. Germline V gene sequence: CDR1 GTSNPN, CDR2 SVGIG (reference sequence). The trim removed 8 bases at V and 7 bases at J, leaving 8 bases unmatched. Here the CDR3 reads CAGTAGGGGELFF. For the CDR3, the DNA is TGTGCCGGAACAGCGGGAGGAGGCGGGGAGCTGTTTTTT.

This clone has just a few counts. The chain is built from TRBV5-8 and TRBJ2-2, with 13 bases that match TRBD2. From germline, CDR1 is SGHTS and CDR2 YDEGEE. Losses at the gene ends were 4 bases for V and 7 bases for J; bases not matched to a gene: 7. CDR3 size: 16 residues. In nucleotides, the CDR3 is TGTGCCAGCAGCCGGACTAGCGGGAGTCATATCGGGGAGCTGTTTTTT. Amino acids: CASSRTSGSHIGELFF.

Of note for this clone: The same CDR3 can be traced to other DNA sequences in this sample. V usage is TRBV27 and J usage is TRBJ2-5; D might be TRBD2 (5 bases). Germline lookup yields CDR1 MNHEY and CDR2 SMNVEV (reference sequence). The length of the CDR3 is 13 residues. V gave up 2 bases and J gave up 4 bases, with 8 bases separating them. The CDR3 loop is CASSLREGETQYF. The CDR3 region has the DNA TGTGCCAGCAGTTTACGGGAAGGAGAGACCCAGTACTTC.

V gene TRBV5-4 combines with J gene TRBJ1-4; TRBD1 is a possible D gene (6 bases). Trimming took 0 bases from V and 6 from J, leaving 9 bases between them. The length of the CDR3 is 14 residues. The germline V gene has CDR1 SGHNT and CDR2 YYREEE (reference sequence). DNA for the CDR3: TGTGCCAGCAGCTTGGGGACAGAATATGAAAAACTGTTTTTT. Its translation is CASSLGTEYEKLFF.